Presented here are 14 T cell receptor beta chains from one specimen sequenced in a study of shared clonotypes between healthy human individuals (dated by TCRdb to about 2020). The protocol used for the library was the immunoSEQ multiplex PCR assay. The table was pulled from immuneACCESS by TCRdb, which kept in-frame rearrangements only. Such tables lose some clones; where checked, under half of the loss comes from unresolved V genes, and the rest has no known cause. The sample table lists fewer than 1.8 million clones, 98% of them with a count of one. The top ten clones comprise over 0.3% of the sample. The material sequenced was naive CD4+ T cells sorted from blood. The sample's cell subset or site, from its label and the paper: CD45RA+ positively selected. These TCRs come from a man aged 30-40 years in good health.

The chain has TRBV2 and TRBJ2-7, with D perhaps being TRBD1 or TRBD2 (5 bases each). CDR3 length: 14 residues. Germline CDR1 reads SNHLY; CDR2 reads FYNNEI. Trimming shortened V by 6 bases and J by 4 bases, and 16 bases separated the two germline ends. The CDR3 DNA reads TGTGCCAGCAGCCGGGACCTCTCGATATACGAGCAGTACTTC. This translates into CASSRDLSIYEQYF.

The chain joins TRBV5-1 to TRBJ2-7; D remains unclear. Germline CDR1 SGHRS, CDR2 YFSETQ. The CDR3 length is 15 residues. Trimming removed 0 bases from V and 0 bases from J, with 10 bases in between. The CDR3 spells CASSLEFGFSYEQYF. DNA for the CDR3: TGCGCCAGCAGCTTGGAATTTGGCTTCTCCTACGAGCAGTACTTC. The full variable domain, in which reference TRBV5-1 and TRBJ2-7 provide the parts outside the CDR3, is KAGVTQTPRYLIKTRGQQVTLSCSPISGHRSVSWYQQTPGQGLQFLFEYFSETQRNKGNFPGRFSGRQFSNSRSEMNVSTLELGDSALYLCASSLEFGFSYEQYFGPGTRLTVT.

This clone was recorded once. The gene calls are TRBV11-1 and TRBJ2-7; D may correspond to TRBD1 or TRBD2 (5 bases each). Trimming removed 5 bases at V and 1 base at J, with 15 bases between. The germline CDR1 and CDR2 sequences are SGHAT and FQDESV (reference sequence). This CDR3 comprises 15 residues. Written as DNA, the CDR3 is TGTGCCAGCAGCCGTCTGGGGACGGGGTCCTACGAGCAGTACTTC. Amino acids: CASSRLGTGSYEQYF.

The V and J genes are TRBV23-1 and TRBJ1-3, with a possible D match to TRBD1 (5 bases). TRBV23-1 is identified as an open reading frame with a role that is uncertain. Trimming cost V 2 bases and J 8 bases, with 16 bases left between them. CDR3 length equals 15 residues. CDR3 loop: CASSQPGTEGHTIYF. The DNA of the CDR3 is TGCGCCAGCAGTCAACCCGGGACGGAGGGACACACCATATATTTT.

The chain uses TRBV4-1 and TRBJ2-5, with D perhaps being TRBD1 or TRBD2 (5 bases each). The CDR3 has 13 amino acids. Germline CDR1 MGHRA, CDR2 YSYEKL. Trimming cost V 4 bases and J 3 bases, with 9 bases left between them. In nucleotides, the CDR3 is TGCGCCAGCAGCCGAGGGGTAAAAGAGACCCAGTACTTC. Protein sequence: CASSRGVKETQYF.

The rearrangement links TRBV6-1 to TRBJ2-7; D might be TRBD1 or TRBD2, each matching 6 bases. V gave up 4 bases and J gave up 5 bases, with 15 bases separating them. CDR1 is MNHNS, CDR2 SASEGT, per germline. This CDR3 is 14 amino acids long. CDR3 nucleotide sequence: TGTGCCAGCAGTGTTCGGGGGCCTTGGGACGAGCAGTACTTC. Translating gives CASSVRGPWDEQYF.

This chain connects TRBV28 to TRBJ2-3, with D possibly being TRBD2 (5 bases). V was trimmed by 5 bases and J by 3 bases, leaving 9 bases between them. This CDR3 is 13 amino acids long. Germline V gene lookup returns CDR1 MDHEN and CDR2 SYDVKM. The CDR3 is CASSLGVTDTQYF. The DNA for the CDR3 is TGTGCCAGCAGTCTGGGAGTAACAGATACGCAGTATTTT.

Remarks on this clone: The same CDR3 is also encoded by other DNA sequences in this sample. The chain uses TRBV10-3 and TRBJ2-1; D is undetermined. Trimming left V 2 bases short and J 5 bases short, with 4 bases between. The CDR3 totals 12 residues. CDR1 is ENHRY, CDR2 SYGVKD, per germline. In nucleotides, the CDR3 is TGTGCCATCAGTGAGACAGACAATGAGCAGTTCTTC. Residues: CAISETDNEQFF.

Concerning this clone itself: This specimen includes other DNA sequences encoding the same CDR3. The chain has TRBV9 and TRBJ2-3; tentative D call: TRBD2 (5 bases). The CDR3 sequence is 15 residues long. Between the trimmed V and J ends, which lost 0 bases and 1 base, there was a span of 9 bases. Germline-derived CDR1 and CDR2 are SGDLS and YYNGEE. As DNA, the CDR3 is TGTGCCAGCAGCGTAGGCAGCGGTCGCACAGATACGCAGTATTTT. This sequence encodes CASSVGSGRTDTQYF.

This sequence joins TRBV5-4 and TRBJ2-3; 10 bases agree with TRBD2. This CDR3 contains 17 residues. V was pared by 4 bases and J by 5 bases, with 13 bases of the junction left unmatched. CDR1 is SGHNT, CDR2 YYREEE, per germline (reference sequence). In DNA form, the CDR3 reads TGTGCCAGCAGCGGACCCATAGCGGGAGGACTTAAAGATACGCAGTATTTT. Residues: CASSGPIAGGLKDTQYF.

The chain joins TRBV7-9 to TRBJ2-1; D is uncertain. The CDR3 totals 14 residues. Trimming took 6 bases from V and 3 from J, leaving 12 bases between them. Germline V CDR1 and CDR2: SEHNR, FQNEAQ (reference sequence). As DNA, the CDR3 is TGTGCCAGCAGTCGAAAGGAGAACTACAATGAGCAGTTCTTC. The encoded protein is CASSRKENYNEQFF.

J is TRBJ2-1 and V is TRBV7-9; 14 bases align to TRBD2. This CDR3 spans 17 amino acids. Germline V gives CDR1 SEHNR, CDR2 FQNEAQ (reference sequence). The V gene end was trimmed by 1 base and the J gene end by 8 bases; junction bases not matched to a gene: 7. The DNA of the CDR3 is TGTGCCAGCAGCTTAGGGGGACTAGCGGGAGATGTACATGAGCAGTTCTTC. Amino acid sequence: CASSLGGLAGDVHEQFF.

This chain links TRBV12-5 with TRBJ2-3; D possibly corresponds to TRBD2 (6 bases). V lost 6 bases and J lost 0, with 13 bases in between. Germline-derived CDR1 and CDR2 are LGHNT and FRNRAP. The CDR3 runs to 15 residues. For the CDR3, the DNA is TGTGCTAGTGGCATTAGCGGAGCAAGCACAGATACGCAGTATTTT. Translating gives CASGISGASTDTQYF.

The table lists this clone with a count of one. The chain combines TRBV6-5 with TRBJ2-5; 8 bases align to TRBD1. CDR1 is MNHEY, CDR2 SVGAGI, per germline. The CDR3 contains 14 residues. The V gene end was trimmed by 7 bases and the J gene end by 2 bases; junction bases not matched to a gene: 6. CDR3 loop: CASKRGQAQETQYF. CDR3 nucleotide sequence: TGTGCCAGCAAGAGGGGACAGGCACAAGAGACCCAGTACTTC.